This T cell receptor (beta chain) was observed in a study of T cells in Graves' hyperthyroidism and ophthalmopathy. The TCR beta CDR3 regions underwent amplification using RNA transcripts as the source. First-round RT-PCR with HTBI primers amplified the TCR CDR3 region. MiXCR, applied by TCRdb to the multiplex PCR reads, yields one record per CDR3 protein. The table includes about 640,000 distinct CDR3 sequences, roughly 20% detected once. The sample consisted of blood. The origin of this receptor is a young man with Graves' ophthalmopathy.

As DNA, the CDR3 is TGTGCCACCAGCAGAGGACCTCAAGAGACCCAGTACTTC. Amino acids: CATSRGPQETQYF. The gene calls are TRBV15 and TRBJ2-5; no reliable D call. The CDR3 is made up of 13 amino acids. Germline CDR1 is LNHNV and CDR2 is YYDKDF (reference sequence). V lost 1 base and J 2 bases, leaving 5 bases between the germline ends.